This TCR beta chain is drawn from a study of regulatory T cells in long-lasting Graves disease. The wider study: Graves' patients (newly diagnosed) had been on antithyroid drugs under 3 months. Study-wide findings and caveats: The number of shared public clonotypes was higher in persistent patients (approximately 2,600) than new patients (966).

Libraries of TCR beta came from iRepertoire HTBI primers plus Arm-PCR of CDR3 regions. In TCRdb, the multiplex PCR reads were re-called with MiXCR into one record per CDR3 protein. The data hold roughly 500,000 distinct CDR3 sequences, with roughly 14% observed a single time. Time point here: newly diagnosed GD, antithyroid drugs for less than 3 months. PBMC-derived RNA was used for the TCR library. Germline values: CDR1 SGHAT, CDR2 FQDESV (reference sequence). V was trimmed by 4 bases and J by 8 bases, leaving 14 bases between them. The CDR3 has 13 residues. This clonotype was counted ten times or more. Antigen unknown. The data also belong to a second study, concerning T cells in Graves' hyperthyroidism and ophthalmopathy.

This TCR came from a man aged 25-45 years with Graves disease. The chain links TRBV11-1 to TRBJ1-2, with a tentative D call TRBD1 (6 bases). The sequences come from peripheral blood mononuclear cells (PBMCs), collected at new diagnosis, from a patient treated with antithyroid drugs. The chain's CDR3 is CASSSQGTWGYTF. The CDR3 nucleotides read TGTGCCAGCAGCTCACAGGGAACATGGGGCTACACCTTC.